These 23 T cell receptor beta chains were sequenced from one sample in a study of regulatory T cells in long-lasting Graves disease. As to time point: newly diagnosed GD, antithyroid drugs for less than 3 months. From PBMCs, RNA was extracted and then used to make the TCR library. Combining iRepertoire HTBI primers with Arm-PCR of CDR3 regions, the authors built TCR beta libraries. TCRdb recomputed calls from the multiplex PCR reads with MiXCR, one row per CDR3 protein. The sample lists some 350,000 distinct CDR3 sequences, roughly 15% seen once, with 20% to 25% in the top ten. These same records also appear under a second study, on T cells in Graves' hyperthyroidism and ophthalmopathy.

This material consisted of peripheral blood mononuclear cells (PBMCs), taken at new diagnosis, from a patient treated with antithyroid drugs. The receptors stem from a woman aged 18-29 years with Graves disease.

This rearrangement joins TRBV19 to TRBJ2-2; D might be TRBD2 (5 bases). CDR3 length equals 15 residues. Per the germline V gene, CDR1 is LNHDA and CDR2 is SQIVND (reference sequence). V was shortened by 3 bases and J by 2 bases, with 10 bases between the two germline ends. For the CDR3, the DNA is TGTGCCAGTAGTATGACTGGAGGAAACACCGGGGAGCTGTTTTTT. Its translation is CASSMTGGNTGELFF. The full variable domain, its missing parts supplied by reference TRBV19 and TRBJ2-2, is DGGITQSPKYLFRKEGQNVTLSCEQNLNHDAMYWYRQDPGQGLRLIYYSQIVNDFQKGDIAEGYSVSREKKESFPLTVTSAQKNPTAFYLCASSMTGGNTGELFFGEGSRLTVL.

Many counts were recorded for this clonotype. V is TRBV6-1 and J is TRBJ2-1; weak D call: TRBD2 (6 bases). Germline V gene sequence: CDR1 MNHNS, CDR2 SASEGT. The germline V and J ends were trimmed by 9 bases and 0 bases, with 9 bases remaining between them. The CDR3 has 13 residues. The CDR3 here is CASSGYSYNEQFF. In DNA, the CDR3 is TGTGCCAGTAGCGGTTACTCCTACAATGAGCAGTTCTTC.

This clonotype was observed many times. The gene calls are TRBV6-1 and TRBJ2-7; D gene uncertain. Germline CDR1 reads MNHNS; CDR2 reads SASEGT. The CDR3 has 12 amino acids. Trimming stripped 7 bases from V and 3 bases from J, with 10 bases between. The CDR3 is CASKSTGYEQYF. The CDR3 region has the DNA TGTGCCAGCAAGTCGACGGGCTACGAGCAGTACTTC.

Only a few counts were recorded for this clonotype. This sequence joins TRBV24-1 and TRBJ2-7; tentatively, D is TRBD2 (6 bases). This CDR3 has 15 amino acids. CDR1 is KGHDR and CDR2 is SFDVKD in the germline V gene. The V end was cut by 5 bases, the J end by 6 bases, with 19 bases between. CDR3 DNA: TGTGCCACCAGTGTCGGCGGAGGGAGGAATACCGAGCAGTACTTC. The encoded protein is CATSVGGGRNTEQYF.

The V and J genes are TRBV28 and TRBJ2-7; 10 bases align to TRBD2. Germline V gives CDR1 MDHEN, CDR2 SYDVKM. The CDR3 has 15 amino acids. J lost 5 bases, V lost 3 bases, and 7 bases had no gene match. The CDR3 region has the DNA TGTGCCAGCAGTTTCTCAGCGGGGGGGCGCCACGAGCAGTACTTC. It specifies CASSFSAGGRHEQYF.

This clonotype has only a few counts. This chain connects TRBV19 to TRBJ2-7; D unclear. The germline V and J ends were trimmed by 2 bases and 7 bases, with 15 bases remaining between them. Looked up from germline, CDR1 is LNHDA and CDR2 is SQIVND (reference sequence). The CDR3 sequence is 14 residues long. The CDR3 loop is CASSIRPTSGEQYF. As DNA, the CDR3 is TGTGCCAGTAGTATACGGCCCACTTCTGGGGAGCAGTACTTC.

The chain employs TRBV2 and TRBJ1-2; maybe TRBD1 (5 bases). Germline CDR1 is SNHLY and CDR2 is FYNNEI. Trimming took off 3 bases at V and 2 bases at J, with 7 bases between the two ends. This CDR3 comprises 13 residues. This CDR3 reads CASSERGNYGYTF. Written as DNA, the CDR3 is TGTGCCAGCAGTGAGCGGGGCAACTATGGCTACACCTTC.

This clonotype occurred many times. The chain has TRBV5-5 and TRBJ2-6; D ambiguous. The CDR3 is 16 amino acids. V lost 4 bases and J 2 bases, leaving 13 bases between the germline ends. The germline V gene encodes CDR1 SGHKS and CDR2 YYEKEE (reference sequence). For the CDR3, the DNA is TGTGCCAGCAGCCCATACGACGTGGCTGGGGCCAACGTCCTGACTTTC. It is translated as CASSPYDVAGANVLTF.

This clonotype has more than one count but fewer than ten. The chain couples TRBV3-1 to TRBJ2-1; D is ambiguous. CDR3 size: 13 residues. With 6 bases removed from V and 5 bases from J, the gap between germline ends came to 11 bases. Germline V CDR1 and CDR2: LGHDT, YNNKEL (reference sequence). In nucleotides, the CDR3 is TGTGCCAGCAGTGAGGCTGTCGACAATGAGCAGTTCTTC. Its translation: CASSEAVDNEQFF.

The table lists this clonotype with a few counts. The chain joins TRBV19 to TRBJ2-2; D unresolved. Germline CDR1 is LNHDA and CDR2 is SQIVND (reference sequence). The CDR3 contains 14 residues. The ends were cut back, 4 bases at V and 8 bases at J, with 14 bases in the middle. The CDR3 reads CASSRDDVTGELFF. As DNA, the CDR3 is TGTGCCAGTAGTAGGGATGACGTCACTGGGGAGCTGTTTTTT. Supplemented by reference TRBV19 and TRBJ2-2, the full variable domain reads DGGITQSPKYLFRKEGQNVTLSCEQNLNHDAMYWYRQDPGQGLRLIYYSQIVNDFQKGDIAEGYSVSREKKESFPLTVTSAQKNPTAFYLCASSRDDVTGELFFGEGSRLTVL.

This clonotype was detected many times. CDR3: CASSWDRGLGGYTF. The CDR3, as DNA: TGTGCCAGCAGTTGGGACAGGGGGCTTGGTGGCTACACCTTC. The J gene is TRBJ1-2, the V gene TRBV12-3 or TRBV12-4; 12 bases are shared with TRBD1. CDR3 length equals 14 residues. V dropped 4 bases and J dropped 7; count of bases not matched to a gene: 4.

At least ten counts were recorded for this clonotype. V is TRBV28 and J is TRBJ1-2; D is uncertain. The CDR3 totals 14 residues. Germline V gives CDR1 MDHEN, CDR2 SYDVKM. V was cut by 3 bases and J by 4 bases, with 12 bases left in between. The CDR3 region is CASSLAGSGYGYTF. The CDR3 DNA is TGTGCCAGCAGTTTGGCTGGGAGTGGCTATGGCTACACCTTC.

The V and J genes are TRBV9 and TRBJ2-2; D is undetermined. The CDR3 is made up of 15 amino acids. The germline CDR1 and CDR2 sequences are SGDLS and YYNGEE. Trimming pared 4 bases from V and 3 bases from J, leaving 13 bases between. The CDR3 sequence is CASSWKAQYTGELFF. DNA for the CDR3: TGTGCCAGCAGCTGGAAGGCCCAATACACCGGGGAGCTGTTTTTT.

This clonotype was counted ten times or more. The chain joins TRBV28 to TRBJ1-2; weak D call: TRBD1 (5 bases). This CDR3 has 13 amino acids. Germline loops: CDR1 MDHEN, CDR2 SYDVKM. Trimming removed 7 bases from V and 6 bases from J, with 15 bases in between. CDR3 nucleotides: TGTGCCAGCACCCATCAGGGTGGGGATGGCTACACCTTC. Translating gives CASTHQGGDGYTF.

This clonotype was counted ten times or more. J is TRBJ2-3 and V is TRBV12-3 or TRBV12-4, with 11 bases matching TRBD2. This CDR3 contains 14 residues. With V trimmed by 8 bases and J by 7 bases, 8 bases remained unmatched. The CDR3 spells CASAGTSGRNTQYF. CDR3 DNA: TGTGCCAGCGCCGGGACTAGCGGACGCAATACGCAGTATTTT.

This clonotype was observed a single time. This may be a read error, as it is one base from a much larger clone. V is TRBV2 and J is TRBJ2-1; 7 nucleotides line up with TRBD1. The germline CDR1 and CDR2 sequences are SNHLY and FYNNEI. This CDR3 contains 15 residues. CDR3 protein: CASSPDRVSYNGQFF. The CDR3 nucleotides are TGTGCCAGCAGCCCCGACAGGGTCTCCTACAATGGGCAGTTCTTC. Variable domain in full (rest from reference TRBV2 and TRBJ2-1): EPEVTQTPSHQVTQMGQEVILRCVPISNHLYFYWYRQILGQKVEFLVSFYNNEISEKSEIFDDQFSVERPDGSNFTLKIRSTKLEDSAMYFCASSPDRVSYNGQFFGPGTRLTVL.

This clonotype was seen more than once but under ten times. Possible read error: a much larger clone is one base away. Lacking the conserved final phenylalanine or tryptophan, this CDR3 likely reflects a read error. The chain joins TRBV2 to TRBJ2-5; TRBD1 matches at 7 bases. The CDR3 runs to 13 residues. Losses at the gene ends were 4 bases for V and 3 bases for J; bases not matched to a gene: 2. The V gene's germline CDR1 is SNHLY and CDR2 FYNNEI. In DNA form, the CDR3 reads TGTGCCAGCAGTGGGACAGGAAAAGAGACCCAGTACCTC. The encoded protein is CASSGTGKETQYL.

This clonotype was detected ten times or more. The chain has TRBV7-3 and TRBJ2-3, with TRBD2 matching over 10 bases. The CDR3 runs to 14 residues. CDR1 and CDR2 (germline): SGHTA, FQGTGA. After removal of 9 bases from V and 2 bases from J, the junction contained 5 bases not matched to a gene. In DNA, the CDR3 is TGTGCCAGTCGAGCGGGAGGGTACACAGATACGCAGTATTTT. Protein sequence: CASRAGGYTDTQYF.

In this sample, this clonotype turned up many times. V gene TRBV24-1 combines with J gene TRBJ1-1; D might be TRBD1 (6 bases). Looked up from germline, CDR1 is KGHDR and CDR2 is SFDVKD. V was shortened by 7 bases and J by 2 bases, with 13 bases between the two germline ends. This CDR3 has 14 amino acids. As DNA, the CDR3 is TGTGCCACCAGGAAGGACAGCCTTAACACTGAAGCTTTCTTT. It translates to CATRKDSLNTEAFF.

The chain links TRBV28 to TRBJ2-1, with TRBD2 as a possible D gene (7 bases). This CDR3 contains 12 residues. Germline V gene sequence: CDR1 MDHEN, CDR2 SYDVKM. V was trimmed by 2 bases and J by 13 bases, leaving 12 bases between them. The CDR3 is CASSLIAGAQFF. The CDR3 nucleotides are TGTGCCAGCAGTTTAATTGCGGGGGCCCAGTTCTTC.

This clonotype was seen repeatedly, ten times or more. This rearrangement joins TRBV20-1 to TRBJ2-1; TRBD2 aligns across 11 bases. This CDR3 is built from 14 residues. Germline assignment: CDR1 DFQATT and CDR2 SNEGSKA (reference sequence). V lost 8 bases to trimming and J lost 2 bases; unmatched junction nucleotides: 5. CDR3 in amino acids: CSKLSGGAYNEQFF. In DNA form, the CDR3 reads TGCAGTAAACTTAGCGGGGGGGCCTACAATGAGCAGTTCTTC.

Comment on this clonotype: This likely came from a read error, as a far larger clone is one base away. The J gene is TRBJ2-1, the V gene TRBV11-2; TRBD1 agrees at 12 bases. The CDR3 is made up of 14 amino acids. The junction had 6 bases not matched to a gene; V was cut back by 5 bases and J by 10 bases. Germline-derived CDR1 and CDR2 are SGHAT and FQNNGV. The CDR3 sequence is CASSAGQGAYEQFF. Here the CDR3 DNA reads TGTGCCAGCAGCGCGGGACAGGGGGCCTACGAGCAGTTCTTC.

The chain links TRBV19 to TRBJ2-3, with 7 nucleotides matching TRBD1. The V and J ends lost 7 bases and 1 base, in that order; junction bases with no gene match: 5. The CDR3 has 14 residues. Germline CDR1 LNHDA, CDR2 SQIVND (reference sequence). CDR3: CASIQGKGTDTQYF. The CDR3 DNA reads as TGTGCCAGTATACAGGGGAAGGGCACAGATACGCAGTATTTT.